The TCR beta chain described here comes from a study of cytotoxic CD8 clonotypes in ibrutinib-treated CLL. Study conclusions and caveats: Investigators sampled sustained-remission and progressing patients at differing times.

About this clone: No antigen is known for it.

Some clones are missing from TCRdb's copy, which holds only in-frame ones; the method was immunoSEQ multiplex PCR. The profile shows roughly 200,000 clones, 70% of them singletons. CDR1 is SGHRS and CDR2 is YFSETQ in the germline V gene. This CDR3 contains 14 residues. V shed 6 bases and J shed 8 bases, with 20 bases lying between them. The V call is TRBV5-1, the J call TRBJ1-2, with D unresolved. Source: PBMCs, taken after 12 months of ibrutinib treatment. The receptor was derived from a human donor with chronic lymphocytic leukemia. CDR3 protein: CASMGPGPVPGYTF. DNA for the CDR3: TGCGCCAGCATGGGTCCTGGACCAGTGCCGGGCTACACCTTC.